These 7 T cell receptor beta chains were all obtained from the same sample, sequenced in a study of cytomegalovirus exposure and HLA in healthy donors. PCR amplification relied on 60 Vbeta primers (plus 13 Jbeta primers). TCRdb's table, derived via immunoSEQ multiplex PCR, lists solely in-frame clones and lacks some. The sample lists some 200,000 clones, 65% to 85% occurring once. The specimen sequenced was PBMCs. The source is a man between 50 and 59 years old in good health and CMV-seronegative.

This chain connects TRBV7-7 to TRBJ2-2; 9 nucleotides agree with TRBD1. Looked up from germline, CDR1 is SSHAT and CDR2 is FNYEAQ (reference sequence). The CDR3 consists of 14 residues. The J segment lost 7 bases and the V segment lost 5 bases, leaving 5 bases of the junction unmatched. In nucleotides, the CDR3 is TGTGCCAGCAGCCCCGGGACAGGGAACGGGGAGCTGTTTTTT. This codes for CASSPGTGNGELFF. The full variable domain, with the rest looked up from reference TRBV7-7 and TRBJ2-2, is GAGVSQSPRYKVTKRGQDVTLRCDPISSHATLYWYQQALGQGPEFLTYFNYEAQPDKSGLPSDRFSAERPEGSISTLTIQRTEQRDSAMYRCASSPGTGNGELFFGEGSRLTVL.

The table lists this clone with a count of one. This chain uses TRBV19 with TRBJ1-5, with a tentative D call TRBD1 (5 bases). There are 11 residues in the CDR3. Trimming shortened V by 8 bases and J by 15 bases, and 17 bases separated the two germline ends. Germline lookup yields CDR1 LNHDA and CDR2 SQIVND (reference sequence). The CDR3, as DNA: TGTGCCAGTGGGACTCCTAGCCTTCGGCATTTT. Protein: CASGTPSLRHF.

Only a few counts were recorded for this clone. The sample has other DNA sequences that encode this CDR3 too. The V call is TRBV9, the J call TRBJ2-2; 9 bases are a match to TRBD2. This CDR3 contains 16 residues. Germline V gene sequence: CDR1 SGDLS, CDR2 YYNGEE. The V gene end was trimmed by 0 bases and the J gene end by 4 bases; junction bases not matched to a gene: 4. The CDR3 DNA reads TGTGCCAGCAGCGTAGAAGCGGGGGGCCGCACCGGGGAGCTGTTTTTT. Translation gives CASSVEAGGRTGELFF. The full variable domain, with the rest looked up from reference TRBV9 and TRBJ2-2, is DSGVTQTPKHLITATGQRVTLRCSPRSGDLSVYWYQQSLDQGLQFLIQYYNGEERAKGNILERFSAQQFPDLHSELNLSSLELGDSALYFCASSVEAGGRTGELFFGEGSRLTVL.

The CDR3 nucleotides are TGCGCCAGCAGCTTGGTTGTGGGAGGAGATACGCAGTATTTT. Residues: CASSLVVGGDTQYF. The chain recombines TRBV5-1 with TRBJ2-3, with D possibly being TRBD2 (6 bases). V was pared by 0 bases and J by 5 bases, with 10 bases between. CDR1 SGHRS and CDR2 YFSETQ come from the germline V gene. The CDR3 covers 14 residues.

V usage is TRBV9 and J usage is TRBJ1-2; perhaps TRBD1 as D (5 bases). Germline V gene data show CDR1 as SGDLS and CDR2 as YYNGEE. The CDR3 spans 13 residues. The V end was cut by 5 bases, the J end by 8 bases, with 16 bases between. This CDR3 is CASRSGGVHGYTF. CDR3 DNA: TGTGCCAGCAGGTCGGGGGGGGTTCACGGCTACACCTTC.

This chain connects TRBV4-1 to TRBJ2-7; 9 bases agree with TRBD1. Germline CDR1 and CDR2: MGHRA and YSYEKL. The V segment lost 4 bases and the J segment 1 base; nucleotides outside the gene matches: 5. This CDR3 is built from 15 residues. CDR3 in DNA: TGCGCCAGCAGCCTCGGGACAGGGCTATCCTACGAGCAGTACTTC. Translating it yields CASSLGTGLSYEQYF.

V and J are TRBV4-3 and TRBJ2-3, with TRBD2 matching over 8 bases. Germline assignment: CDR1 LGHNA and CDR2 YSLEER. This CDR3 is 16 amino acids long. Trimming cost V 2 bases and J 2 bases; bases outside gene matches: 6. CDR3: CASSQRGGGPTDTQYF. CDR3 coding DNA: TGCGCCAGCAGCCAACGGGGCGGGGGGCCCACAGATACGCAGTATTTT.